What follows describes a single TCR beta chain. Time point denoted: pre-sensitization, week 0. Stated treatment: therapeutic diphenylcyclopropenone sensitization with weekly scalp DPC. There are 14 residues in the CDR3. Germline-derived CDR1 and CDR2 are SGHTA and FQGNSA. V lost 3 bases, J lost 1 base, and 9 bases lay in between. This sample is part of a study of human T cells and chemical hapten exposure. Using its own MiXCR run on the RACE reads, TCRdb lists one record per CDR3 protein. The sample comprises a few hundred thousand distinct CDR3 sequences, around 5.5% of which are singletons, and 7% to 10% rests with the top ten.

The V call is TRBV7-2, the J call TRBJ1-1; D gene uncertain. The receptor comes from a woman aged 18-29 years with alopecia areata. Some clones in this sample may be carry-over from other donors' samples. The source was whole blood, collected in connection with sensitization to the hapten diphenylcyclopropenone (DPC). CDR3 sequence reads: CASSLRASNTEAFF. The CDR3 DNA reads as TGTGCCAGCAGCTTGCGGGCCTCGAACACTGAAGCTTTCTTT.